A selection of T cell receptor beta chains follows, all from one sample in a study of OX40 agonist ivuxolimab in advanced cancers. Method: immunoSEQ multiplex PCR; TCRdb's copy keeps in-frame clones and lacks some. In the table there are 25,000 to 30,000 clones, about 86% of which are singletons. The material was CD4+ or CD8+ T cells sorted from blood, obtained in a trial of the OX40 agonist ivuxolimab. These receptor sequences come from an adult with an advanced solid tumor such as melanoma, head and neck, liver or kidney cancer. Each CDR3 is given with its conserved first and last residue. The D gene is left open where the match is weak. Clone size is not always given. Where it is, it says once, few, many or a class for expanded clones.

abundance: -; len: 8; v_gene: TRBV6-1; j_gene: TRBJ1-1; d_gene: -; CDR3nt: TGTGCCACGACGGAAGCTTTCTTT; CDR3aa: CATTEAFF
abundance: few; len: 16; v_gene: TRBV5-6; j_gene: TRBJ2-1; d_gene: TRBD2; CDR3nt: TGTGCCAGCAGTCGACGGACTAGCGGGGGGGCTTATGAGCAGTTCTTC; CDR3aa: CASSRRTSGGAYEQFF
abundance: -; len: 14; v_gene: TRBV13; j_gene: TRBJ2-2; d_gene: -; CDR3nt: TGTGCCAGCAGCCCCGGCGGAAACACCGGGGAGCTGTTTTTT; CDR3aa: CASSPGGNTGELFF
abundance: -; len: 14; v_gene: TRBV2; j_gene: TRBJ2-7; d_gene: TRBD2; CDR3nt: TGTGCCAGCAGTGGTAGCGGGCGTTCCTACGAGCAGTACTTC; CDR3aa: CASSGSGRSYEQYF
abundance: -; len: 12; v_gene: TRBV21-1; j_gene: TRBJ2-7; d_gene: -; CDR3nt: TGTGCCAGCACCCCCCCTCCCTACGAGCAGTACTTC; CDR3aa: CASTPPPYEQYF
abundance: -; len: 15; v_gene: TRBV13; j_gene: TRBJ1-2; d_gene: -; CDR3nt: TGTGCCAGCAGCTCAGGTTCTGGGGGTGGCTATGGCTACACCTTC; CDR3aa: CASSSGSGGGYGYTF
abundance: once; len: 11; v_gene: TRBV7-9; j_gene: TRBJ2-7; d_gene: -; CDR3nt: TGTGCCAGCCTGGGAGGCTACGAGCAGTACTTC; CDR3aa: CASLGGYEQYF
abundance: -; len: 16; v_gene: TRBV4-3; j_gene: TRBJ2-1; d_gene: -; CDR3nt: TGCGCCAGCAGCCAAGACAGTCGCGGGACTTACAATGAGCAGTTCTTC; CDR3aa: CASSQDSRGTYNEQFF
abundance: -; len: 17; v_gene: TRBV30; j_gene: TRBJ1-6; d_gene: -; CDR3nt: TGTGCCTGGAGAGGGGACATAAAGAGCTCCTATAATTCACCCCTCCACTTT; CDR3aa: CAWRGDIKSSYNSPLHF
abundance: -; len: 15; v_gene: TRBV6-5; j_gene: TRBJ2-1; d_gene: TRBD2; CDR3nt: TGTGCCAGCAGACCATCTAGCGGGGGGTACAATGAGCAGTTCTTC; CDR3aa: CASRPSSGGYNEQFF
abundance: -; len: 19; v_gene: TRBV19; j_gene: TRBJ2-1; d_gene: TRBD2; CDR3nt: TGTGCCAGTAGTATAGATGAACTAGCGGGGGGGGACACCTACAATGAGCAGTTCTTC; CDR3aa: CASSIDELAGGDTYNEQFF
abundance: -; len: 14; v_gene: TRBV6-1; j_gene: TRBJ2-3; d_gene: TRBD2; CDR3nt: TGTGCCAGCAGTGGTCAGCGGGAGCTGGATACGCAGTATTTT; CDR3aa: CASSGQRELDTQYF
abundance: -; len: 15; v_gene: TRBV5-1; j_gene: TRBJ1-2; d_gene: TRBD1; CDR3nt: TGCGCCAGCAGCTCATACAGGGGGGACTACTATGGCTACACCTTC; CDR3aa: CASSSYRGDYYGYTF
abundance: -; len: 14; v_gene: TRBV5-6; j_gene: TRBJ1-1; d_gene: -; CDR3nt: TGTGCCAGCTCCCCCGGGTGGGGGTCCACTGAAGCTTTCTTT; CDR3aa: CASSPGWGSTEAFF
abundance: -; len: 15; v_gene: TRBV19; j_gene: TRBJ2-1; d_gene: -; CDR3nt: TGTGCCAGTAGTATAGGTCGGGGGGACATCAATGAGCAGTTCTTC; CDR3aa: CASSIGRGDINEQFF
abundance: -; len: 13; v_gene: TRBV5-4; j_gene: TRBJ1-5; d_gene: -; CDR3nt: TGTGCCAGCAGCTTGTACCCAAATCAGCCCCAGCATTTT; CDR3aa: CASSLYPNQPQHF
abundance: -; len: 14; v_gene: TRBV28; j_gene: TRBJ2-7; d_gene: TRBD2; CDR3nt: TGTGCCAGCAGTCTCGGGGGGTCTCGCTACGAGCAGTACTTC; CDR3aa: CASSLGGSRYEQYF
abundance: -; len: 14; v_gene: TRBV6-5; j_gene: TRBJ1-4; d_gene: -; CDR3nt: TGTGCCAGCAGTTACCGGGGGCATAATGAAAAACTGTTTTTT; CDR3aa: CASSYRGHNEKLFF
abundance: -; len: 13; v_gene: TRBV7-8; j_gene: TRBJ2-1; d_gene: -; CDR3nt: TGTGCCAGCAGCTTAAACTGGGGGACTGAGCAGTTCTTC; CDR3aa: CASSLNWGTEQFF
abundance: -; len: 13; v_gene: TRBV6-5; j_gene: TRBJ2-5; d_gene: -; CDR3nt: TGTGCCAGCAGTCTGAACGGGGGTAGGACCCAGTACTTC; CDR3aa: CASSLNGGRTQYF
abundance: -; len: 13; v_gene: TRBV13; j_gene: TRBJ2-1; d_gene: -; CDR3nt: TGTGCCAGCAGCCCCGAGGGGGACAATGAGCAGTTCTTC; CDR3aa: CASSPEGDNEQFF
abundance: -; len: 17; v_gene: TRBV27; j_gene: TRBJ2-5; d_gene: TRBD1; CDR3nt: TGTGCCAGCAGTATGAAGCGAATTGACAGGGTTCAAGAGACCCAGTACTTC; CDR3aa: CASSMKRIDRVQETQYF